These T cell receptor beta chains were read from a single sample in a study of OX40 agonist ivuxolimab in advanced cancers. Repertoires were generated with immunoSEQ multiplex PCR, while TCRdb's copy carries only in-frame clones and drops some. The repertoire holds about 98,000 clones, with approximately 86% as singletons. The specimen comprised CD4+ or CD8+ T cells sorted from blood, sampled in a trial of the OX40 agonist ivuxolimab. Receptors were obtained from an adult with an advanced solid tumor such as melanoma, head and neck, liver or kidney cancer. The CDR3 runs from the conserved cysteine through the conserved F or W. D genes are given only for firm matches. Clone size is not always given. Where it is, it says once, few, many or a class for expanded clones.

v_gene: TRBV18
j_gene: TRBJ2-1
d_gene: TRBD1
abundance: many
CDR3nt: TGTGCCAGCTCACTCTACCAGGGGGTGGACAATGAGCAGTTCTTC
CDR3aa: CASSLYQGVDNEQFF

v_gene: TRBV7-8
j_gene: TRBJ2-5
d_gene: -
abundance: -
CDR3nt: TGTGCCAGCAGCTCGAGGGGGGGGGAACCTAAAGAGACCCAGTACTTC
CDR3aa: CASSSRGGEPKETQYF

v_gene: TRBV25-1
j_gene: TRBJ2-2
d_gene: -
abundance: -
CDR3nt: TGTGCCAGCAGTGAAGTAAGGGGCGAAAAAGTGGAGCTGTTTTTT
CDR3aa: CASSEVRGEKVELFF

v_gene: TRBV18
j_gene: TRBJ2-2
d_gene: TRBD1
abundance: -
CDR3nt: TGTGCCAGCCCGACAGGGGAAGGATTGAACACCGGGGAGCTGTTTTTT
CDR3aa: CASPTGEGLNTGELFF

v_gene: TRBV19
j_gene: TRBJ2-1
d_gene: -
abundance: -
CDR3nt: TGTGCCAGTAGTATAAACCCACCTGGTAGCAGTTTTTACAATGAGCAGTTCTTC
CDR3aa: CASSINPPGSSFYNEQFF

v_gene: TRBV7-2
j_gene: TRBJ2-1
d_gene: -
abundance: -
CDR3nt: TGTGCCAGCCGGGCGTCTAGGAACAATGAGCAGTTCTTC
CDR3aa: CASRASRNNEQFF

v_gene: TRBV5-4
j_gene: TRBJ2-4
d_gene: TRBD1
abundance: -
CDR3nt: TGTGCCAGCAGCAAGGGACAGAGCATTCAGTACTTC
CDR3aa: CASSKGQSIQYF

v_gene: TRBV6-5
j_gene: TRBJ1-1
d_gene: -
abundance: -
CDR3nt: TGTGCCAGCAGCCTTACGGGGGATCGAACTGAAGCTTTCTTT
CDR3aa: CASSLTGDRTEAFF

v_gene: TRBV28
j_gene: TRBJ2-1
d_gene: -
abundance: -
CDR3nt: TGTGCCAGCAGTTTCGACTTGCCCTATGAGCAGTTCTTC
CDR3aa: CASSFDLPYEQFF

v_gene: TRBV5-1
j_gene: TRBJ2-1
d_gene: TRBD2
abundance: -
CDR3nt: TGCGCCAGCAGCTTAGGCGTCTCTAGCGGGAGGTTAGGGGGTGAGCAGTTCTTC
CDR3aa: CASSLGVSSGRLGGEQFF

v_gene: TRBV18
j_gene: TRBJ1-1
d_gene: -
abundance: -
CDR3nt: TGTGCCAGCTCACCACGGGAGGCCGCTGAAGCTTTCTTT
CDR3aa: CASSPREAAEAFF

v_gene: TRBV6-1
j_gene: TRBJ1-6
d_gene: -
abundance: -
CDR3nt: TGTGCCAGCAGGGGACAATATAATTCACCCCTCCACTTT
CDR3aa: CASRGQYNSPLHF

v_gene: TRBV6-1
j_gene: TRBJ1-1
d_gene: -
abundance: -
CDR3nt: TGTGCCAGCACCGAGCCAGGGGTGAACACTGAAGCTTTCTTT
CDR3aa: CASTEPGVNTEAFF

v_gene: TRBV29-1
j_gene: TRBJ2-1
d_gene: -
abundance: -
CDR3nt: TGCAGCGTTGAAAGGGAGGCCTACAATGAGCAGTTCTTC
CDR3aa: CSVEREAYNEQFF

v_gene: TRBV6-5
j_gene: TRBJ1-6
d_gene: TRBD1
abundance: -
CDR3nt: TGTGCCAGCAGTTACTCCTGGACAGGCGATTCACCCCTCCACTTT
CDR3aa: CASSYSWTGDSPLHF

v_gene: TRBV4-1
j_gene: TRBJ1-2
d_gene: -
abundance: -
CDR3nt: TGCGCCAGCAGCCAAGAAGGCTCAGATGGCTACACCTTC
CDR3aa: CASSQEGSDGYTF

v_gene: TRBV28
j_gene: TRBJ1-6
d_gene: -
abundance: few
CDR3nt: TGTGCCAGCAGTCCAGGGTATGGTAATTCACCCCTCCACTTT
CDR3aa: CASSPGYGNSPLHF

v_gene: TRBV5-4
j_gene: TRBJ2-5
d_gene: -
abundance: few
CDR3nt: TGTGCCAGCAGCCGACAGAAAGAGACCCAGTACTTC
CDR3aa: CASSRQKETQYF

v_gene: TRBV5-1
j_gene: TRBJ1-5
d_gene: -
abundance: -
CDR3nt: TGCGCCAGCAGCTTGGATGGGGGTTCGAGTCAGCCCCAGCATTTT
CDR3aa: CASSLDGGSSQPQHF

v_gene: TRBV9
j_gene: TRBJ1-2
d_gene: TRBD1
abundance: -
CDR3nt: TGTGCCAGCAGCCCCGGACAGGGAGGCTACACCTTC
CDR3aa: CASSPGQGGYTF

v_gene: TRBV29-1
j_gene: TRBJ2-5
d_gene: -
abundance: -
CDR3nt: TGCAGCGTTGGTGTAATGGGCCTACTAAGCCAAGAGACCCAGTACTTC
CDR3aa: CSVGVMGLLSQETQYF

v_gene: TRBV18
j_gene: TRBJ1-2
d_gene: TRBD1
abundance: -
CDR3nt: TGTGCCAGCTCACCACCGGACAGGGCGAGTGGCTACACCTTC
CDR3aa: CASSPPDRASGYTF

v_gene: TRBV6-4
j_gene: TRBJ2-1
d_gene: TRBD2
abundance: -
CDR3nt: TGTGCCAGCAGTGAGTTCTCGACTAGCAGGTACAATGAGCAGTTCTTC
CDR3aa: CASSEFSTSRYNEQFF

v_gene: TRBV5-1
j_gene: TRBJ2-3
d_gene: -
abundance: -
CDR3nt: TGCGCCAGCAGCTTGGCCGGGAGCGGTTCTAGCACAGATACGCAGTATTTT
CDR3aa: CASSLAGSGSSTDTQYF

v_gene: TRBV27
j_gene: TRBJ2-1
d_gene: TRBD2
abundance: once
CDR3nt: TGTGCCAGCAGGACTAGCGGGAGAGGGGGTGAGCAGTTCTTC
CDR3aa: CASRTSGRGGEQFF

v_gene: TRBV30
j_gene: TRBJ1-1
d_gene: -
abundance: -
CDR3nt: TGTGCCTGGGCATCATTCAAAGGGACTGAAGCTTTCTTT
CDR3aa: CAWASFKGTEAFF

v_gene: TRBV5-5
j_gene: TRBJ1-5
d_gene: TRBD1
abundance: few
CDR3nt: TGTGCCAGCAGCTCGACAGGGGATGTCAATCAGCCCCAGCATTTT
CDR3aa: CASSSTGDVNQPQHF

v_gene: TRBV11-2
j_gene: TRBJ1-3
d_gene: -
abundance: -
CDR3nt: TGTGCCAGCTCTGAGCAAGGGAACACCATATATTTT
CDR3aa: CASSEQGNTIYF

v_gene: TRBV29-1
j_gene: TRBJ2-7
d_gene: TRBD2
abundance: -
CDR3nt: TGCAGCGCCGGGACTAGCGGCTACGAGCAGTACTTC
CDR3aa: CSAGTSGYEQYF

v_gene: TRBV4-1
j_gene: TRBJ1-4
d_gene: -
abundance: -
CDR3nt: TGCGCCAGCAGCCAAGTTAGCGAAAAACTGTTTTTT
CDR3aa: CASSQVSEKLFF

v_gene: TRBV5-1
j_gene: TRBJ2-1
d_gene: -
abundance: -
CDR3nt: TGCGCCAGCAGCTTGGGAGCGCCGAATGAGCAGTTCTTC
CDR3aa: CASSLGAPNEQFF

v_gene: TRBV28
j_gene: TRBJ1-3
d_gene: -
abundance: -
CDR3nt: TGTGCCAGCAGTTCGGGACTCGGGAGCTCTGGAAACACCATATATTTT
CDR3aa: CASSSGLGSSGNTIYF

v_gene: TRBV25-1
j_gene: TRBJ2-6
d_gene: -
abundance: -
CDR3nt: TGTGCCAGCAGTGAGGGGCTCTCTGGGGCCAACGTCCTGACTTTC
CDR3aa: CASSEGLSGANVLTF

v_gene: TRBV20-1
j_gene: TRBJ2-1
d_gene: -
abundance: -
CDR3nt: TGCAGTGCTAGAGAAGACAATGAGCAGTTCTTC
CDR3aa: CSAREDNEQFF

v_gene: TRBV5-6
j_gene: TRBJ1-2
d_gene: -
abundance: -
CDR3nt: TGTGCCAGCAGCTTGGCACAGGGAGTAGGCTATGGCTACACCTTC
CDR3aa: CASSLAQGVGYGYTF

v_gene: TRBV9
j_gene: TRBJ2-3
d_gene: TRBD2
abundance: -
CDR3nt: TGTGCCAGCAGCCCTCAGACTAGCGGCACAGATACGCAGTATTTT
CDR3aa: CASSPQTSGTDTQYF

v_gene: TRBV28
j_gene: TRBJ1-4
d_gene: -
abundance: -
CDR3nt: TGTGCCACCAAATCAGGGGTTGGTTGGGAGGAAAAACTGTTTTTT
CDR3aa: CATKSGVGWEEKLFF

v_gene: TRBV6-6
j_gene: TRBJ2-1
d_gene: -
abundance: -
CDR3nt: TGTGCCAGCACCTACGGGCAGGAATTATACAATGAGCAGTTCTTC
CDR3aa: CASTYGQELYNEQFF

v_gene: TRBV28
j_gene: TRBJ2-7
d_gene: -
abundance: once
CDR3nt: TGTGCCACCGCGTCGGTCGGGGTGATTAGCTCCTACGAGCAGTACTTC
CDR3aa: CATASVGVISSYEQYF

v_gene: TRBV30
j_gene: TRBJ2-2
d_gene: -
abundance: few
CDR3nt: TGTGCCTGGACAAGAACCGGGGAGCTGTTTTTT
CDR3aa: CAWTRTGELFF

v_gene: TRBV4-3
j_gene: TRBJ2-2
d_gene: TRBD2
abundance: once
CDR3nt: TGCGCCAGCAGCCAAGAGGCCGGGACTACTCTGTCCGGGGAGCTGTTTTTT
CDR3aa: CASSQEAGTTLSGELFF

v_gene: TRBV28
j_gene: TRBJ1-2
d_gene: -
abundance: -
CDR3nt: TGTGCCAGCAGGGACAGTGAAGAGTCTGGCTACACCTTC
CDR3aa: CASRDSEESGYTF

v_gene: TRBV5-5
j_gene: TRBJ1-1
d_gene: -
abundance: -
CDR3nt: TGTGCCAGCAGGGGGGCAGAAGTGAACACTGAAGCTTTTTTT
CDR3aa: CASRGAEVNTEAFF

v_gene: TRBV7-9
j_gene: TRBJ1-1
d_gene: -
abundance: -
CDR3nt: TGTGCCAGCAGATGGGAGGGGGGTAGTTTAGCTTTCTTT
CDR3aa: CASRWEGGSLAFF

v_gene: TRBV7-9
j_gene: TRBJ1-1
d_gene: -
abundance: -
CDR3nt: TGTGCCAGCAGCTTAGGAACAGCCACTGAAGCTTTCTTT
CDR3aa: CASSLGTATEAFF

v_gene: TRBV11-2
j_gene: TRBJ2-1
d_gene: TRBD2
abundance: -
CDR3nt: TGTGCCAGCAGCTTAGCGAGGGGGACTAGCTTTGAGCAGTTCTTC
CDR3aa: CASSLARGTSFEQFF

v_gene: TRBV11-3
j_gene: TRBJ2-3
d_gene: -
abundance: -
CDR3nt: TGTGCCAGCAGCTTACGAGCGGGTCGAGATACGCAGTATTTT
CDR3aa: CASSLRAGRDTQYF

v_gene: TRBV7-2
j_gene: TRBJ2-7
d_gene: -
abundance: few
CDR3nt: TGTGCCAGCAGCAGCTCCCTCTACGAGCAGTACTTC
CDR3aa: CASSSSLYEQYF

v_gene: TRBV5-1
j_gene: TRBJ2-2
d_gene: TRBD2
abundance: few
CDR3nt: TGCGCCAGCAGCTTGGGACTAGCGGGGCCGGGCACCGGGGAGCTGTTTTTT
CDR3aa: CASSLGLAGPGTGELFF

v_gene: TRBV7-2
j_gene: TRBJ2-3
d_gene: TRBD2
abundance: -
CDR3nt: TGTGCCAGCAGCCCGGCTAGCGGGAGTGATACGCAGTATTTT
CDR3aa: CASSPASGSDTQYF

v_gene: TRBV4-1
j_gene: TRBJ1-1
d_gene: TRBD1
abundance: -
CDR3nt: TGCGCCAGCAGCCCGACAGGGGGCATTTTCAGGACTGAAGCTTTCTTT
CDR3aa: CASSPTGGIFRTEAFF

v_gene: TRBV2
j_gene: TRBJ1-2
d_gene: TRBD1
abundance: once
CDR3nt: TGTGCCAGCAAGAGGGAGGGGGCAGGATATGGCTACACCTTC
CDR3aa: CASKREGAGYGYTF

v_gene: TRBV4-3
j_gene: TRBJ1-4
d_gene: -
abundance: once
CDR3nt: TGCGCCAGCAGCCCCTTGACGGGGGCGTTGGGTCATGAAAAACTGTTTTTT
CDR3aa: CASSPLTGALGHEKLFF

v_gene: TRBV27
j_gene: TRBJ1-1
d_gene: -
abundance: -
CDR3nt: TGTGCCAGCAGTTTATGGCCGGGGGGATCGGGCTCGTGGACTGAAGCTTTCTTT
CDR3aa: CASSLWPGGSGSWTEAFF

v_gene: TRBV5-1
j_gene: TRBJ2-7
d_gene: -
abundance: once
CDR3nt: TGCGCCAGCAGCCCGACACCCTCTAGCTCCTACGAGCAGTACTTC
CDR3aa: CASSPTPSSSYEQYF

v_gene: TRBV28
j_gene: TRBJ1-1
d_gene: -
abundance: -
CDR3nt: TGTGCCAGCGTGAGGTACAAAGCTTTCTTT
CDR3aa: CASVRYKAFF